This note documents a single T cell receptor (beta chain) sequence. The data originate from a study of brain metastases from non-small cell lung cancer. Only in-frame clones appear in the TCRdb table, and some are missing; sequencing was by immunoSEQ multiplex PCR. The sample carries some 6,000 clones, roughly 80% recorded once. There are 15 residues in the CDR3. With V trimmed by 4 bases and J by 3 bases, 9 bases remained unmatched. Germline CDR1 and CDR2: MNHEY and SVGEGT. The V and J genes are TRBV6-2 or TRBV6-3 and TRBJ2-7; TRBD1 matches 7 bases. The receptor comes from a donor at least 40 years old with non-small cell lung cancer. The sample comprised primary lung tumor tissue. Here the CDR3 DNA reads TGTGCCAGCAGTTCACCGTCAGGGGGTAGCTACGAGCAGTACTTC. Translating gives CASSSPSGGSYEQYF.